This TCR beta chain emerged from a study of lymphopenia after photon versus proton radiotherapy. The repertoire was sequenced with immunoSEQ multiplex PCR; TCRdb's copy has only in-frame clones and lacks some. The sample holds approximately 24,000 clones; over 80% are singletons and the top ten take approximately 18%. Regarding the study as a whole: Survival link was tested only in deceased patients; proton benefit remains a possibility. A bigger post-nadir fall in TCR diversity correlated inversely with survival time in deceased patients. Relative stability marked proton patients; photon patients lost diversity and naive cells.

Note on this clone: The antigen is not known.

The V gene's germline CDR1 is MGHRA and CDR2 YSYEKL. V dropped 0 bases and J dropped 3 bases, with 11 bases sitting between them. The CDR3 sequence is 16 residues long. The clonotype originates from a man in his fifties with gastric cancer. Sequences were derived from peripheral blood, sampled from a patient treated with photon-based radiotherapy. This chain joins TRBV4-1 and TRBJ2-2, with D hard to call. CDR3 protein: CASSQESHPYTGELFF. The CDR3 DNA follows: TGCGCCAGCAGCCAAGAGTCGCACCCGTACACCGGGGAGCTGTTTTTT.